Listed here is a single T cell receptor beta chain. In the authors' workflow: From reference gene primer amplification, estimates of nucleated cell counts were derived. The data were produced by immunoSEQ multiplex PCR, yet TCRdb's version contains in-frame clones alone and is incomplete. V, J and clone size are taken as reported in that table, and D and trimming were inferred from the DNA itself. The sample carries about 330,000 clones, just over 85% recorded once. Assignments of participants to cohorts depended upon their own reported clinical history. This record comes from a study of blood T cell repertoires in COVID-19. Study background: Acute and convalescent COVID-19 specimens originated in the United States, Italy and Spain.

This CDR3 region has 16 residues. V lost 0 bases to trimming and J lost 2 bases; unmatched junction nucleotides: 8. Germline V gives CDR1 GTSNPN, CDR2 SVGIG (reference sequence). This clonotype was sampled from a woman under 30 who had recovered from COVID-19. The chain joins TRBV30 to TRBJ2-7, with 9 bases aligning to TRBD1. The sample comprised PBMCs or T cells enriched from blood (not recorded which). The DNA for the CDR3 is TGTGCCTGGAGTGTCGCCCCGACAGGGGGGGCCTACGAGCAGTACTTC. Translation gives CAWSVAPTGGAYEQYF.